A selection of T cell receptor beta chains follows, all from one sample in a study of post-analysis software for immune sequencing data. TCRdb used MiXCR to reprocess the PCR reads, holding one entry per CDR3 protein. The sample has under 200,000 distinct CDR3 sequences; roughly 34% are singletons. This specimen was blood, taken after autologous hematopoietic stem cell transplantation. The receptor source for this set is a girl aged 10 to 17 with multiple sclerosis. Each CDR3 is given with its conserved first and last residue. The D gene is left open where the match is weak. Rows give clone size only sometimes, using once, few, many, or a class for an expanded clone.

d_gene	abundance	v_gene	j_gene	CDR3nt	CDR3aa
NA	few	TRBV20-1	TRBJ2-1	TGCAGTGCTAGAGTCGCTGGAACGAACTACAATGAGCAGTTCTTC	CSARVAGTNYNEQFF
NA	NA	TRBV7-8	TRBJ1-5	TGTGCCAGCAGCAACACAGGGCGGCGCGATCAGCCCCAGCATTTT	CASSNTGRRDQPQHF
NA	NA	TRBV5-1	TRBJ2-2	TGCGCCAGCATGTCGGACAACACCGGGGAGCTGTTTTTT	CASMSDNTGELFF
TRBD2	many	TRBV20-1	TRBJ2-5	TGCAGTGCTAGGCCGGGGCTTGTTCGAGCGGGAGGGGAAGAGACCCAGTACTTC	CSARPGLVRAGGEETQYF
TRBD1	NA	TRBV6-6	TRBJ2-5	TGTGCCAGCAGTCCAATTGACAGGGGGCAAGAGACCCAGTACTTC	CASSPIDRGQETQYF
NA	NA	TRBV7-3	TRBJ2-2	TGTGCCAGCAGCTTAGGCGGAGCCGGGGGGCTGTTTTTT	CASSLGGAGGLFF
NA	NA	TRBV29-1	TRBJ1-2	TGCAGCGTCAACCCGTTTGGAGGGATTAACTATGGCTACACCTTC	CSVNPFGGINYGYTF
TRBD1	few	TRBV27	TRBJ2-7	TGTGCCAGCAGTTTGGTGGCAGGGGGTGCCTACGAGCAGTACTTC	CASSLVAGGAYEQYF
TRBD2	NA	TRBV20-1	TRBJ2-7	TGCAGTGCTAGTGTCTTGGTTGGGAGGGGATACGAGCGGTACTTC	CSASVLVGRGYERYF
NA	few	TRBV6-2/TRBV6-3	TRBJ2-7	TGTGCCAGCAGTTATGGAGTCGGCGAGCAGTACTTC	CASSYGVGEQYF
TRBD2	few	TRBV29-1	TRBJ2-3	TGCAGCGTTGAGTTGGGCGGGAGGGCCACAGATACGCAGTATTTT	CSVELGGRATDTQYF
NA	NA	TRBV7-2	TRBJ2-2	TGTGCCAGCAGCTTATTCGCGATCACCGGGGAGCTGTTTTTT	CASSLFAITGELFF
TRBD2	few	TRBV27	TRBJ2-3	TGTGCCAGTGTCGGGGGAGGGTATACAGATACGCAGTATTTT	CASVGGGYTDTQYF
NA	NA	TRBV12-3/TRBV12-4	TRBJ2-7	TGTGCCAGCAGTCCCCCGGCCATGGTGGACGAGCAGTACTTC	CASSPPAMVDEQYF
NA	few	TRBV15	TRBJ1-5	TGTGCCACCAGCAGAGCCTATTGGAAAACAGGCCATCAGCCCCAGCATTTT	CATSRAYWKTGHQPQHF
TRBD2	many	TRBV6-4	TRBJ2-3	TGTGCCAGCAGTGACGGACTAGCGACAGATACGCAGTATTTT	CASSDGLATDTQYF
TRBD2	NA	TRBV11-2	TRBJ2-7	TGTGCCAGCAGTTCTAGCGGGGAACCCTACGAGCAGTACTTC	CASSSSGEPYEQYF
TRBD1	NA	TRBV20-1	TRBJ2-7	TGCAGTGCTCCCGGGACAGGGATCGGCGAGCAGTACTTC	CSAPGTGIGEQYF